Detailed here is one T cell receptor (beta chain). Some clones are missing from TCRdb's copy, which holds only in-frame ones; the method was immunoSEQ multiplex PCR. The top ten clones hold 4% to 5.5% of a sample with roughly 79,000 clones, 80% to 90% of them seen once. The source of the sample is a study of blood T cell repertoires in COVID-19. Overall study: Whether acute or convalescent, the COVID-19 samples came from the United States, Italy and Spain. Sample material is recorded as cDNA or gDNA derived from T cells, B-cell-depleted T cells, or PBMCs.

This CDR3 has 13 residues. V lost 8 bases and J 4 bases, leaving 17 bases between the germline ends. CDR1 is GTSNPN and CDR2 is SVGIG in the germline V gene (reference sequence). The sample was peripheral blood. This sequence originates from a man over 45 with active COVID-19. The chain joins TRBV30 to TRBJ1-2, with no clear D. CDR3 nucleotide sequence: TGTGCCGGAGGGCGGGAGGAAGGCTATGGCTACACCTTC. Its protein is CAGGREEGYGYTF.